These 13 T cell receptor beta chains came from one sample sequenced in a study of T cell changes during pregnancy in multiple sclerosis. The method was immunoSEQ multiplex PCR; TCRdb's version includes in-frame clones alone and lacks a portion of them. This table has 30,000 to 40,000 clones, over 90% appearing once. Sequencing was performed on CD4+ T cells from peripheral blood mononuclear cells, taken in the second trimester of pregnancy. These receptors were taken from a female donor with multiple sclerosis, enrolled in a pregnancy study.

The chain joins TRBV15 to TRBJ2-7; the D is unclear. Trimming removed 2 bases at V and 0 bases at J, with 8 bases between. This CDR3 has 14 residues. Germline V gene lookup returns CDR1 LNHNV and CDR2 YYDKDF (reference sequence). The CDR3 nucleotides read TGTGCCACCAGCAGATCCCAGGACTCCTACGAGCAGTACTTC. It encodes CATSRSQDSYEQYF.

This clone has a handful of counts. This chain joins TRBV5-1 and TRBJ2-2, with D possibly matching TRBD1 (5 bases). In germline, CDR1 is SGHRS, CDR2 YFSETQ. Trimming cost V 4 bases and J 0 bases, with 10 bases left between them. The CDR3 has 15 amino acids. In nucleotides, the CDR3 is TGCGCCAGCAGCCACCAGGGCCCGAACACCGGGGAGCTGTTTTTT. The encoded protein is CASSHQGPNTGELFF.

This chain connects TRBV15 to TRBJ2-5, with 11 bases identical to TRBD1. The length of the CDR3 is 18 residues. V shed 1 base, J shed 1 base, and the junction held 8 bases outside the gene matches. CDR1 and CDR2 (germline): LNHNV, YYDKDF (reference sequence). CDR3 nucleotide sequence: TGTGCCACCAGCAGAGGCCTCTCTGGACAGGGGGCCCAAGAGACCCAGTACTTC. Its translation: CATSRGLSGQGAQETQYF.

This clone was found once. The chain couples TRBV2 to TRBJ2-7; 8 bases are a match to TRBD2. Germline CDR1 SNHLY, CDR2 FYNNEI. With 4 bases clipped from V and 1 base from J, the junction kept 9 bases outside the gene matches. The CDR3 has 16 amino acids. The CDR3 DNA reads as TGTGCCAGCAGTGCCCCCGGTAGCGGGATTTCCTACGAGCAGTACTTC. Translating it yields CASSAPGSGISYEQYF.

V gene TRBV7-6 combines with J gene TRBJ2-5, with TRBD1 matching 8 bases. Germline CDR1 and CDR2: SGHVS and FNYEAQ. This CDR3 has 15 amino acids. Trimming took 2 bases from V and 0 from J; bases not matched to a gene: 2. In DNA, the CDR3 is TGTGCCAGCAGCTTACAGGGGGCTAACCAAGAGACCCAGTACTTC. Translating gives CASSLQGANQETQYF.

The CDR3 region has the DNA TGTGCCAGCAGCAAGCCCGGGACAGGGTCCGGGGAGCTGTTTTTT. This gives the protein CASSKPGTGSGELFF. The chain uses TRBV9 and TRBJ2-2; 9 bases are a match to TRBD1. Germline CDR1 and CDR2: SGDLS and YYNGEE. V lost 4 bases to trimming and J lost 6 bases; unmatched junction nucleotides: 7. This CDR3 spans 15 amino acids. The entire variable domain, with the rest obtained from reference TRBV9 and TRBJ2-2, is as follows: DSGVTQTPKHLITATGQRVTLRCSPRSGDLSVYWYQQSLDQGLQFLIQYYNGEERAKGNILERFSAQQFPDLHSELNLSSLELGDSALYFCASSKPGTGSGELFFGEGSRLTVL.

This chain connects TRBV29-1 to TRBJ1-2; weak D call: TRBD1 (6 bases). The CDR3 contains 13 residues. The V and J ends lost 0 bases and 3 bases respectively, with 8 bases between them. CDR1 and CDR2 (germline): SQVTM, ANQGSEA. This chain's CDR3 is CSVEDRQDYGYTF. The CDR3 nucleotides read TGCAGCGTTGAAGACAGACAGGACTATGGCTACACCTTC.

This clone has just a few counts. The CDR3 DNA reads TGTGCTAGTGGTTTGGTTACAGGGAATCGATACAATGAGCAGTTCTTC. Amino acid sequence: CASGLVTGNRYNEQFF. This sequence joins TRBV12-5 and TRBJ2-1, with a tentative D call TRBD1 (6 bases). In germline, CDR1 is LGHNT, CDR2 FRNRAP. CDR3 length equals 16 residues. Between the trimmed V and J ends, which lost 0 bases and 4 bases, there was a span of 13 bases.

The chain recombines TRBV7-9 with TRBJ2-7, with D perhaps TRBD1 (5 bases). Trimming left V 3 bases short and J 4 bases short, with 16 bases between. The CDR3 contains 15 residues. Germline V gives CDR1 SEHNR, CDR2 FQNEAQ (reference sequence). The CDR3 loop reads CASSFETAFVYEQYF. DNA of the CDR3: TGTGCCAGCAGCTTCGAGACAGCGTTCGTATACGAGCAGTACTTC.

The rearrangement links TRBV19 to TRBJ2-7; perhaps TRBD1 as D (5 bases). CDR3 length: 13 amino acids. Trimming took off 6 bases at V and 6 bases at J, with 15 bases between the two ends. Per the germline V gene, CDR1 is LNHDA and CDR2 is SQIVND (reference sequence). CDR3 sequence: CASRNNQGFEQYF. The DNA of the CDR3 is TGTGCCAGTAGAAATAATCAGGGATTCGAGCAGTACTTC.

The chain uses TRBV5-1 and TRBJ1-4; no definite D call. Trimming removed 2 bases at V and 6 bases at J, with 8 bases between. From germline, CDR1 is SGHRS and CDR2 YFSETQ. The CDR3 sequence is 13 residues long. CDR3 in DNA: TGCGCCAGCAGCTTTACTTCGGATGAAAAACTGTTTTTT. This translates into CASSFTSDEKLFF.

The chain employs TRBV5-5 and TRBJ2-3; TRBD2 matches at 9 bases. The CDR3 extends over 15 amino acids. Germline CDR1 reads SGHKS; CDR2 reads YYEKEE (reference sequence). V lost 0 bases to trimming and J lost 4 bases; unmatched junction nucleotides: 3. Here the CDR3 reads CASSLGGGAADTQYF. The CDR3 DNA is TGTGCCAGCAGCTTGGGCGGGGGGGCGGCAGATACGCAGTATTTT.

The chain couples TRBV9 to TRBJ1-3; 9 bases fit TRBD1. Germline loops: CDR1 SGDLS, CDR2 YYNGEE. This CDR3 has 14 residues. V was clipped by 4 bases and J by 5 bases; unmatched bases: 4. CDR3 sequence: CASSLGQGRNTIYF. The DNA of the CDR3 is TGTGCCAGCAGCCTCGGACAGGGGAGAAACACCATATATTTT.